This TCR beta chain was identified in a study of regulatory T cells. Findings and caveats of the study: Patient CD8+ T cells trended nonsignificantly toward lower Shannon entropy than control CD8+ cells. Skewed V and J usage and few unique V-J pairs marked patient repertoires, most in Tregs.

The CDR3 loop spans 12 amino acids. V gave up 3 bases and J gave up 9 bases; unmatched junction bases: 2. CDR1 and CDR2 (germline): SGHVS, FNYEAQ. On this clone itself: Its cognate antigen is unknown.

All CD3G-deficient patients showed autoimmunity, more severe in two. Patients, 2 to 39 years old, had expanded memory T-cell proportions. Amplification used 52 TRBV primers and 13 TRBJ primers. Sequenced by immunoSEQ multiplex PCR; TCRdb stores in-frame clones only, minus some. The sample yields 2,000 to 2,500 clones, roughly 70% seen once. The chain couples TRBV7-6 to TRBJ2-5, with TRBD1 matching over 9 bases. Source material: CD8+ T cells sorted from blood. The sequence was collected from a person aged 30 to 39 with CD3G deficiency. CDR3: CASSLTGGSQYF. Written as DNA, the CDR3 is TGTGCCAGCAGCTTGACAGGGGGGTCCCAGTACTTC.